The clone carrying this TCR beta chain turned up a few times. Its cognate antigen is unknown. CDR3 length: 15 residues. V lost 0 bases and J lost 5, with 14 bases in between. CDR1 is SGDLS, CDR2 YYNGEE, per germline. This sample is drawn from a study of response to subunit inactivated influenza vaccine. Notes on the study in general: Few new T cells, the authors suggested, are recruited by each seasonal influenza vaccination.

TCRdb re-analysed the RT-PCR reads in MiXCR, keeping a single row per CDR3 protein. The table lists approximately 530,000 distinct CDR3 sequences, over 10% of them singletons. Sequencing was performed on PBMCs from blood, taken roughly 6 weeks after vaccination. V and J are TRBV9 and TRBJ2-5, with D possibly matching TRBD2 (6 bases). This clonotype originated in a man aged 45-65 years who received an inactivated influenza vaccine. Written as DNA, the CDR3 is TGTGCCAGCAGCGTAGTCGGCGGGGCTCTGGAGACCCAGTACTTC. Translating it yields CASSVVGGALETQYF. Full variable domain (missing parts from reference TRBV9 and TRBJ2-5): DSGVTQTPKHLITATGQRVTLRCSPRSGDLSVYWYQQSLDQGLQFLIQYYNGEERAKGNILERFSAQQFPDLHSELNLSSLELGDSALYFCASSVVGGALETQYFGPGTRLLVL.